These 5 T cell receptor beta chains came from one sample sequenced in a study of T cells after yellow fever vaccination. TCRdb re-analysed the 5' RACE reads in MiXCR, keeping a single row per CDR3 protein. The data hold over 300,000 distinct CDR3 sequences, with roughly 6.8% observed a single time. The specimen comprised PBMCs, sampled 45 days after the first yellow fever vaccination. The receptors come from a man between 18 and 29 years old who received the YFV17D yellow fever vaccine.

This clonotype was seen a few times. The rearrangement joins TRBV7-2 to TRBJ1-5; D is perhaps TRBD1 (5 bases). The CDR3 is made up of 13 amino acids. CDR1 and CDR2 (germline): SGHTA, FQGNSA. V was pared by 4 bases and J by 7 bases, with 11 bases between. CDR3 sequence: CASSSTRDQPQHF. Here the CDR3 DNA reads TGTGCCAGCAGCTCGACCAGGGACCAGCCCCAGCATTTT.

This clonotype was counted at least ten times. This chain connects TRBV5-1 to TRBJ2-3; possibly TRBD1 for D (6 bases). Trimming took 6 bases from V and 5 from J, leaving 19 bases between them. This CDR3 region has 15 residues. Germline CDR1 is SGHRS and CDR2 is YFSETQ. The DNA for the CDR3 is TGCGCCAGCACCAACCCGGGACAACCGGGAGATACGCAGTATTTT. It translates to CASTNPGQPGDTQYF.

This clonotype was recorded a few times. The CDR3 DNA reads as TGTGCCAGCAGCTTGGAGGGCGGGGGGGCCGACGAGCAGTACTTC. It yields the protein CASSLEGGGADEQYF. The V and J genes are TRBV5-5 and TRBJ2-7; 9 nucleotides align to TRBD2. The J segment lost 5 bases and the V segment lost 0 bases, leaving 6 bases of the junction unmatched. This CDR3 has 15 residues. Germline assignment: CDR1 SGHKS and CDR2 YYEKEE (reference sequence).

This clonotype has at least ten counts. The chain employs TRBV5-1 and TRBJ2-7, with 11 bases fitting TRBD1. The V gene's germline CDR1 is SGHRS and CDR2 YFSETQ. After removal of 4 bases from V and 9 bases from J, the junction contained 9 bases not matched to a gene. CDR3 length: 14 amino acids. DNA of the CDR3: TGCGCCAGCAGCGCCGGACAGGGGGCCCTAGCGCAGTACTTC. This sequence encodes CASSAGQGALAQYF.

The rearrangement joins TRBV12-3 or TRBV12-4 to TRBJ2-7; either TRBD1 or TRBD2 may fit D (5 bases each). V was pared by 8 bases and J by 2 bases, with 22 bases between. The CDR3 contains 16 residues. CDR3: CASDSVLSGPPYEQYV. The CDR3 DNA follows: TGTGCCAGCGATTCGGTACTGTCGGGGCCACCCTACGAGCAGTACGTC.